This TCR beta chain appears in the sequencing data of a study of CD8 T cells in Susac syndrome. Roughly 0.45 to 1 ug RNA was reverse transcribed with random hexamers. TCR beta CDR3 was amplified by immunoSEQ covering 54 Vbeta and 13 Jbeta. One entry per CDR3 protein results from TCRdb running MiXCR on the immunoSEQ multiplex PCR reads. The table includes around 130,000 distinct CDR3 sequences, less than 95% detected once. Sequencing of TCR beta was undertaken in CD8+ and CD4+ T cells derived from blood. Controls matched for sex and age were healthy donors. The authors negatively isolated CD8+ and CD4+ T cells and FACS-enriched TEMRA cells. This CDR3 has 16 residues. The junction had 7 bases not matched to a gene; V was cut back by 4 bases and J by 4 bases. CDR1 and CDR2 from the germline V gene are SNHLY and FYNNEI.

Input material: CD4+ T cells from PBMCs. The chain is built from TRBV2 and TRBJ2-5, with 12 bases lining up with TRBD2. The sequence came from a human donor in good health. Here the CDR3 reads CASSATSGRRGETQYF. CDR3 in DNA: TGTGCCAGCAGTGCGACTAGCGGGAGAAGGGGAGAGACCCAGTACTTC. Complete variable domain (other parts from reference TRBV2 and TRBJ2-5): EPEVTQTPSHQVTQMGQEVILRCVPISNHLYFYWYRQILGQKVEFLVSFYNNEISEKSEIFDDQFSVERPDGSNFTLKIRSTKLEDSAMYFCASSATSGRRGETQYFGPGTRLLVL.